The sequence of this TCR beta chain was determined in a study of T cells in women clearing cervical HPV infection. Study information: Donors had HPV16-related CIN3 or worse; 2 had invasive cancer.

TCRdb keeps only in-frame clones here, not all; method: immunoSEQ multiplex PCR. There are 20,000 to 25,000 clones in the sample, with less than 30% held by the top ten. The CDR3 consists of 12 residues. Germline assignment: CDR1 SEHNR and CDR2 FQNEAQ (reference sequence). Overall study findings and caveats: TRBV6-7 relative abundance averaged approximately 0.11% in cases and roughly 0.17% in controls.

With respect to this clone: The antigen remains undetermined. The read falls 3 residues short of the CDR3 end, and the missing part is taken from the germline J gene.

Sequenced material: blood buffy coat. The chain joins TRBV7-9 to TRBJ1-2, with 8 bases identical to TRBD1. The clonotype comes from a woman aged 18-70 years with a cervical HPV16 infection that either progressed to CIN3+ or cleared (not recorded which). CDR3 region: CASSVTGVGYTF. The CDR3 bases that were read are TGTGCCAGCAGCGTGACAGGGGTGGGC.